The entry below gives a single TCR beta chain sequence along with its context. These data are taken from a study of blood T cell repertoires in COVID-19. Looking at the study overall: Sources were T cells, B-cell-depleted T cells, or PBMCs; the material itself was cDNA or gDNA.

Libraries were prepared by immunoSEQ multiplex PCR; TCRdb keeps only in-frame clonotypes and omits some of them. The table lists a few hundred thousand clones, about 90% of them singletons. Source material: PBMCs or T cells enriched from blood (not recorded which). This TCR was recovered from a man aged 40-50 years in a cohort exposed to, infected with or recovered from COVID-19 (not recorded which).

The CDR3 region is CASSATPGETREKLFF. The CDR3 nucleotides read TGTGCCAGCAGCGCCACTCCAGGGGAAACGAGAGAAAAACTGTTTTTT. The chain carries TRBV25-1 and TRBJ1-4, with D perhaps matching TRBD1 (6 bases). The CDR3 extends over 16 amino acids. Germline V CDR1 and CDR2: MGHDK, SYGVNS. V was cut by 6 bases and J by 8 bases, with 22 bases left in between.